These 7 T cell receptor beta chains were sequenced from one sample in a study of vaccination effects on CD4 cells after COVID-19. No antigen has been assigned to these receptors. Antigen-specific CD4+ T cells expanded by the ViraFEST assay with viral peptide pools were then sequenced. Subsequent to a culture period of under 11 days, CD4+ T cells were isolated. Assay: immunoSEQ multiplex PCR; the TCRdb copy retains only in-frame clones and omits some. The repertoire has 55,000 to 70,000 clones, more than 80% of them found once; the top ten carry roughly 2.4%. Sequenced here: CD4+ T cells from PBMCs cultured with HCoV-229E spike peptides, sampled before COVID-19 vaccination. The receptors were gathered from a human donor who received a COVID-19 vaccine.

CDR3 residues: CASSYRTGGVETQYF. As DNA, the CDR3 is TGTGCCAGCAGTTACAGGACAGGGGGTGTGGAGACCCAGTACTTC. This chain joins TRBV6-5 and TRBJ2-5, with 10 bases lining up with TRBD1. In germline, CDR1 is MNHEY, CDR2 SVGAGI. Unmatched junction bases numbered 5, after V lost 2 bases and J lost 5 bases. The CDR3 consists of 15 residues.

This clone has only a few counts. The J gene is TRBJ1-2, the V gene TRBV18; perhaps TRBD1 as D (6 bases). The V gene's germline CDR1 is KGHSH and CDR2 LQKENI. V gave up 3 bases and J gave up 5 bases, with 7 bases separating them. The CDR3 loop spans 12 amino acids. CDR3 in amino acids: CASSPDSYGYTF. CDR3 nucleotides: TGTGCCAGCTCACCGGACAGTTATGGCTACACCTTC.

The chain employs TRBV21-1 and TRBJ2-1; TRBD2, the table's D call, lacks a check against the DNA. TRBV21-1 is a documented pseudogene. The CDR3 sequence is 16 residues long. This CDR3 is CASSKTSGGPNNEQFF. Written as DNA, the CDR3 is TGTGCCAGCAGCAAGACCTCGGGGGGGCCAAACAATGAGCAGTTCTTC.

V is TRBV7-3 and J is TRBJ2-1, with D possibly matching TRBD1 (5 bases). Germline V lookup: CDR1 SGHTA, CDR2 FQGTGA. CDR3 length: 16 amino acids. V was shortened by 1 base and J by 5 bases, with 15 bases between the two germline ends. The CDR3 region has the DNA TGTGCCAGCAGCTTAAGGAATGGGGCTGGGCACAATGAGCAGTTCTTC. It codes for CASSLRNGAGHNEQFF. The full variable domain, with the rest looked up from reference TRBV7-3 and TRBJ2-1, is GAGVSQTPSNKVTEKGKYVELRCDPISGHTALYWYRQSLGQGPEFLIYFQGTGAADDSGLPNDRFFAVRPEGSVSTLKIQRTERGDSAVYLCASSLRNGAGHNEQFFGPGTRLTVL.

CDR3 region: CASSLTWTSVNTDTQYF. As DNA, the CDR3 is TGTGCCAGCAGTCTCACTTGGACTAGCGTCAACACAGATACGCAGTATTTT. The chain has TRBV6-6 and TRBJ2-3; TRBD2 matches 9 bases. Germline V gene sequence: CDR1 MNHNY, CDR2 SVGAGI (reference sequence). The V and J ends lost 5 bases and 2 bases, in that order; junction bases with no gene match: 11. The CDR3 length is 17 residues.

V is TRBV6-4 and J is TRBJ1-2, with TRBD1 as a possible D gene (6 bases). Trimming stripped 3 bases from V and 5 bases from J, with 10 bases between. This CDR3 region has 13 residues. Germline CDR1 MRHNA, CDR2 SNTAGT. The CDR3 nucleotides are TGTGCCAGCAGTGAGGGGGCTGGGTATGGCTACACCTTC. Protein product: CASSEGAGYGYTF.

This chain connects TRBV10-1 to TRBJ1-1; unclear D gene. This CDR3 has 11 residues. Trimming shortened V by 6 bases and J by 6 bases, and 8 bases separated the two germline ends. Germline CDR1 reads WNHNN; CDR2 reads SYGVQD (reference sequence). The CDR3 here is CASSAGAEAFF. CDR3 coding DNA: TGCGCCAGCAGCGCCGGGGCTGAAGCTTTCTTT.